This T cell receptor beta chain was captured in a study of early T cells in non-severe SARS-CoV-2 infection. One entry per CDR3 protein, called by TCRdb with MiXCR from the 5' RACE reads. The table includes 55,000 or so distinct CDR3 sequences, about 6.2% detected once. The CDR3 is made up of 14 amino acids. The V end was cut by 1 base, the J end by 3 bases, with 7 bases between. Per germline, CDR1 SEHNR and CDR2 FQNEAQ (reference sequence). At least ten counts were recorded for this clonotype. Sequenced material: whole blood. The chain links TRBV7-9 to TRBJ1-5, with D uncertain. This receptor was identified in an adult who was a healthcare worker with PCR-confirmed SARS-CoV-2 infection or an uninfected control (not recorded which). The CDR3 nucleotides read TGTGCCAGCAGCTTAGGAGGGAACAATCAGCCCCAGCATTTT. It codes for CASSLGGNNQPQHF. Using reference TRBV7-9 and TRBJ1-5 for the parts outside the CDR3, the full variable domain is DTGVSQNPRHKITKRGQNVTFRCDPISEHNRLYWYRQTLGQGPEFLTYFQNEAQLEKSRLLSDRFSAERPKGSFSTLEIQRTEQGDSAMYLCASSLGGNNQPQHFGDGTRLSIL.